The entry below gives a single T cell receptor (beta chain) sequence along with its context. Its antigen is not identified. This sample was included in a study of blood T cells in healthy people across ages. The study's findings and limits: Diversity figures derived from one million T cells were judged to underestimate the true value. The study found more naive CD4+ cells and higher diversity in long-lived than aged donors.

The second PCR ran about 6 to 12 cycles with a sample-barcoded 5' primer and J-beta primers. In TCRdb, the 5' RACE reads were re-called with MiXCR into one record per CDR3 protein. There are about 280,000 distinct CDR3 sequences in the sample; 25% to 30% occur only once, and 29% lies in the top ten. J was trimmed by 6 bases and V by 4 bases; bases with no gene match: 10. CDR1 is MGHRA, CDR2 YSYEKL, per germline. This CDR3 is built from 16 residues. Sequenced sample: blood. V usage is TRBV4-1 and J usage is TRBJ1-2; TRBD1 aligns across 11 bases. This clonotype was sampled from an older woman in good health. The CDR3 region is CASSPLGQGDTHGYTF. CDR3 sequence (DNA): TGCGCCAGCAGCCCACTGGGACAGGGGGATACCCATGGCTACACCTTC.